This paragraph reports one TCR beta chain. These data come from a study of blood T cell repertoires in COVID-19. The CDR3 runs to 17 residues. Germline V gene sequence: CDR1 KGHDR, CDR2 SFDVKD. Trimming removed 3 bases from V and 5 bases from J; junction bases left unmatched: 8. Produced via immunoSEQ multiplex PCR; TCRdb's table is partial and in-frame only. The table records under 200,000 clones, approximately 82% of them present only once. This sequence originates from a woman aged 55 to 70 with acute COVID-19. The chain links TRBV24-1 to TRBJ2-3; 12 bases are shared with TRBD1. Sequencing was carried out using PBMCs or T cells enriched from blood (not recorded which). The CDR3 loop reads CATSDPTGTGGKDTQYF. The CDR3 nucleotides read TGTGCCACCAGTGATCCGACCGGGACAGGGGGCAAAGATACGCAGTATTTT.